Listed here are 19 T cell receptor beta chains from one sample, sequenced in a study of T-cell memory formation after mild COVID-19. TCRdb reprocessed the 5' RACE reads with MiXCR, giving one entry per CDR3 protein. The table lists just under 550,000 distinct CDR3 sequences, roughly 22% of them singletons. The sample taken for sequencing was PBMCs or a T cell subset sorted from them (not recorded which). The receptors were gathered from an adult woman who had mild COVID-19 (a few samples of this study predate the infection). Cell type and time point are not known.

This chain uses TRBV10-3 with TRBJ2-7; weak D call: TRBD2 (7 bases). CDR1 is ENHRY and CDR2 is SYGVKD in the germline V gene. V was shortened by 0 bases and J by 11 bases, with 11 bases between the two germline ends. CDR3 length: 12 residues. The DNA for the CDR3 is TGTGCCATCAGTGAGTCGAGGGAGGGGGAGTACTTC. As protein: CAISESREGEYF.

The J gene is TRBJ1-5, the V gene TRBV5-1; unclear D gene. The CDR3 runs 13 residues. V was clipped by 0 bases and J by 6 bases, with 7 bases between them. Per the germline V gene, CDR1 is SGHRS and CDR2 is YFSETQ. Written as DNA, the CDR3 is TGCGCCAGCAGCTTGGGTGGAAGTCAGCCCCAGCATTTT. This encodes CASSLGGSQPQHF.

J is TRBJ1-1 and V is TRBV20-1, with D hard to call. This CDR3 is built from 11 residues. Per the germline V gene, CDR1 is DFQATT and CDR2 is SNEGSKA (reference sequence). The CDR3 DNA sequence: TGCAGGACCCGACAGAACACTGAAGCTTTCTTT. Amino acid sequence: CRTRQNTEAFF.

In its sample, this clonotype was seen once. The chain employs TRBV7-8 and TRBJ2-7; D gene ambiguous. The V end was cut by 5 bases, the J end by 4 bases, with 18 bases between. Germline V gene sequence: CDR1 SGHVS, CDR2 FQNEAQ. CDR3 length: 15 residues. The CDR3 sequence is CASSPRRAPGYEQYF. The CDR3 DNA reads TGTGCCAGCAGCCCTCGAAGGGCGCCTGGGTACGAGCAGTACTTC. The full variable domain, completed using reference TRBV7-8 and TRBJ2-7, is GAGVSQSPRYKVAKRGQDVALRCDPISGHVSLFWYQQALGQGPEFLTYFQNEAQLDKSGLPSDRFFAERPEGSVSTLKIQRTQQEDSAVYLCASSPRRAPGYEQYFGPGTRLTVT.

This clonotype turned up a few times. This rearrangement joins TRBV3-1 to TRBJ1-4; D unresolved. Per germline, CDR1 LGHDT and CDR2 YNNKEL (reference sequence). The CDR3 runs 12 residues. V was clipped by 3 bases and J by 10 bases, with 9 bases between them. The chain's CDR3 is CASSQTQLKLFF. The CDR3 nucleotides read TGTGCCAGCAGCCAGACACAGCTAAAACTGTTTTTT.

The chain is built from TRBV5-4 and TRBJ2-7; D might be TRBD2 (6 bases). The CDR3 consists of 14 residues. Germline V gene lookup returns CDR1 SGHNT and CDR2 YYREEE (reference sequence). Trimming took 3 bases from V and 3 from J, leaving 13 bases between them. The CDR3 loop is CASSSGVADYEQYF. In nucleotides, the CDR3 is TGTGCCAGCAGCTCGGGGGTAGCGGACTACGAGCAGTACTTC.

This clonotype was seen a handful of times. This rearrangement joins TRBV7-9 to TRBJ2-6; 7 nucleotides agree with TRBD1. The V and J ends lost 1 base and 2 bases, in that order; junction bases with no gene match: 8. This CDR3 contains 18 residues. CDR1 and CDR2 (germline): SEHNR, FQNEAQ (reference sequence). In DNA, the CDR3 is TGTGCCAGCAGCTTAGTTGTCCCAGGGGGTGCTGGGGCCAACGTCCTGACTTTC. Residues: CASSLVVPGGAGANVLTF.

The chain has TRBV6-2 or TRBV6-3 and TRBJ2-1; 8 bases align to TRBD2. Germline V lookup: CDR1 MNHEY, CDR2 SVGEGT. This CDR3 region has 15 residues. Trimming cost V 6 bases and J 6 bases; bases outside gene matches: 10. The chain's CDR3 is CASSLYTGGANEQFF. The CDR3 DNA sequence: TGTGCCAGCAGCCTCTACACCGGGGGGGCCAATGAGCAGTTCTTC.

The chain combines TRBV7-8 with TRBJ1-1; 7 bases are shared with TRBD1. Germline CDR1 reads SGHVS; CDR2 reads FQNEAQ. V gave up 5 bases and J gave up 1 base; unmatched junction bases: 19. This CDR3 has 19 residues. The CDR3 coding sequence is TGTGCCAGCAGCAAAAGTCGGGTCCGAACGACAGGGACGAACACTGAAGCTTTCTTT. This encodes CASSKSRVRTTGTNTEAFF.

This chain uses TRBV6-5 with TRBJ1-1; 9 bases line up with TRBD1. This CDR3 comprises 16 residues. With 2 bases clipped from V and 4 bases from J, the junction kept 8 bases outside the gene matches. Germline V gives CDR1 MNHEY, CDR2 SVGAGI. The CDR3 protein is CASSYTTGGKGTEAFF. CDR3 nucleotides: TGTGCCAGCAGTTACACCACAGGGGGCAAGGGCACTGAAGCTTTCTTT.

This clonotype was seen repeatedly, ten times or more. The gene calls are TRBV28 and TRBJ2-5, with 10 bases matching TRBD1. Germline V lookup: CDR1 MDHEN, CDR2 SYDVKM. With V trimmed by 5 bases and J by 3 bases, 6 bases remained unmatched. CDR3 length: 15 amino acids. The CDR3 DNA is TGTGCCAGCAGTCCCCCGGGACAGGGGAAAGAGACCCAGTACTTC. Its protein product is CASSPPGQGKETQYF.

This clonotype was found a few times. CDR3 nucleotides: TGTGCCAGCAGCCCCCCCGGGCTCCCAGGCGAGCAGTACTTC. This gives the protein CASSPPGLPGEQYF. The V gene is TRBV7-9, the J gene TRBJ2-7; no reliable D call. Per germline, CDR1 SEHNR and CDR2 FQNEAQ (reference sequence). V lost 5 bases to trimming and J lost 6 bases, with 17 bases between them. CDR3 length: 14 residues.

This clonotype was seen only a few times. V gene TRBV5-1 combines with J gene TRBJ2-6; possibly TRBD1 or TRBD2 for D (5 bases each). CDR3 length: 16 amino acids. V shed 2 bases and J shed 2 bases, with 11 bases lying between them. Germline loops: CDR1 SGHRS, CDR2 YFSETQ. CDR3 nucleotides: TGCGCCAGCAGCTTAGGGACGGCCCCTGGGGCCAACGTCCTGACTTTC. Amino acid sequence: CASSLGTAPGANVLTF.

The table lists this clonotype with a few counts. V usage is TRBV18 and J usage is TRBJ1-1; the D gene is possibly TRBD1 (5 bases). Trimming pared 1 base from V and 5 bases from J, leaving 17 bases between. This CDR3 is built from 16 residues. The V gene's germline CDR1 is KGHSH and CDR2 LQKENI. CDR3 region: CASSPRLQGPSTEAFF. CDR3 coding DNA: TGTGCCAGCTCACCACGGCTGCAGGGACCGAGTACTGAAGCTTTCTTT. Full variable domain (missing parts from reference TRBV18 and TRBJ1-1): NAGVMQNPRHLVRRRGQEARLRCSPMKGHSHVYWYRQLPEEGLKFMVYLQKENIIDESGMPKERFSAEFPKEGPSILRIQQVVRGDSAAYFCASSPRLQGPSTEAFFGQGTRLTVV.

The chain joins TRBV4-2 to TRBJ2-1; possible D gene TRBD2, 7 bases. The germline gives CDR1 LGHNA, CDR2 YNFKEQ. With 0 bases removed from V and 3 bases from J, the gap between germline ends came to 12 bases. There are 16 residues in the CDR3. CDR3 DNA sequence: TGTGCCAGCAGCCAAGATTGGAGGGGGGGCTACAATGAGCAGTTCTTC. Translation: CASSQDWRGGYNEQFF.

This clonotype was counted between two and nine times. CDR3 protein: CASSQDLGGGAETQYF. CDR3 DNA: TGCGCCAGCAGCCAAGATCTGGGAGGGGGCGCGGAGACCCAGTACTTC. The chain joins TRBV4-3 to TRBJ2-5; D possibly uses TRBD1 or TRBD2 (7 bases each). The germline gives CDR1 LGHNA, CDR2 YSLEER. Trimming left V 0 bases short and J 5 bases short, with 16 bases between. This CDR3 contains 16 residues.

This chain connects TRBV20-1 to TRBJ2-3; D gene unclear. The V gene lost 5 bases and the J gene lost 4 bases, with 10 bases spanning the gap. Germline loops: CDR1 DFQATT, CDR2 SNEGSKA (reference sequence). The CDR3 has 12 amino acids. CDR3 in DNA: TGCAGTGCTCCGGGCCTACCAGATACGCAGTATTTT. As protein: CSAPGLPDTQYF.

This clonotype was observed a few times. The J gene is TRBJ2-7, the V gene TRBV20-1; unclear D gene. Germline V gene lookup returns CDR1 DFQATT and CDR2 SNEGSKA (reference sequence). V was clipped by 2 bases and J by 3 bases, with 11 bases between them. The CDR3 covers 13 residues. CDR3 coding DNA: TGCAGTGCTAGACCCAGGACCGTCTACGAGCAGTACTTC. It codes for CSARPRTVYEQYF.

The CDR3 loop is CASSRRGTGTYEQYF. In DNA, the CDR3 is TGTGCCAGCAGTCGACGTGGGACAGGGACCTACGAGCAGTACTTC. This chain links TRBV12-3 or TRBV12-4 with TRBJ2-7; 9 positions agree with TRBD1. Trimming cost V 5 bases and J 2 bases; bases outside gene matches: 7. The CDR3 totals 15 residues.